This TCR beta chain was obtained from a study of T-cell reconstitution after alpha-beta-depleted transplantation in children. Findings and caveats of the study: It was newly produced T cells that mostly accounted for T-cell counts and diversity one year after transplant.

Comments on this clonotype: The antigen is unknown.

TCRbeta library preparation incorporated unique molecular identifiers. Each CDR3 protein is one row after TCRdb ran MiXCR on the PCR reads. The sample lists more than 400,000 distinct CDR3 sequences; roughly an eighth were seen once. Germline values: CDR1 SQVTM, CDR2 ANQGSEA. V was clipped by 4 bases and J by 1 base, with 14 bases between them. The CDR3 length is 15 residues. This specimen was PBMCs, mostly from graft donor cells, taken 180 days after TCRalphabeta/CD19-depleted stem cell transplant. This chain links TRBV29-1 with TRBJ2-1; possible D gene TRBD1, 5 bases. The receptor was derived from a female patient between 2 and 10 years old who had a stem cell transplant for aplastic anemia, so the T cells may come from the graft donor. CDR3 in DNA: TGCAGCGTTGGGGGCGGAGCACATTCCTACAATGAGCAGTTCTTC. It is translated as CSVGGGAHSYNEQFF.